The entry below describes one TCR beta chain. This record belongs to a study of cytomegalovirus exposure and HLA in healthy donors. Primers for the PCR totalled 60 Vbeta and 13 Jbeta. Profiling relied on immunoSEQ multiplex PCR, and the TCRdb table lists in-frame clones only, not all of them. In total, the table holds over 100,000 clones. This CDR3 is 12 amino acids long. Deletions cut 6 bases from V and 9 bases from J, with 15 bases between. CDR1 MNHEY and CDR2 SVGAGI come from the germline V gene. This chain connects TRBV6-5 to TRBJ2-7; the D is unclear. This clonotype was obtained from a man aged 18 to 35 in good health and CMV-seronegative. Sequenced input: PBMCs. This CDR3 is CASSSATAGQYF. The CDR3 DNA is TGTGCCAGCAGCTCCGCGACCGCAGGGCAGTACTTC.